One and the same sample provided the 27 T cell receptor beta chains below, sequenced in a study of blood T cell repertoires in COVID-19. The data were produced by immunoSEQ multiplex PCR, yet TCRdb's version contains in-frame clones alone and is incomplete. Of fewer than 350,000 clones detected, about 93% appear once; the ten largest clones hold around 6.8%. Sequencing was performed on peripheral blood. These receptors originate from a woman aged 25 to 39 with COVID-19, enrolled during active disease.

The V gene is TRBV15, the J gene TRBJ2-3; tentative D call: TRBD2 (5 bases). Trimming stripped 5 bases from V and 5 bases from J, with 8 bases between. The CDR3 has 12 residues. Germline V gene lookup returns CDR1 LNHNV and CDR2 YYDKDF (reference sequence). Written as DNA, the CDR3 is TGTGCCACCAGCGGCCGGGGAGATACGCAGTATTTT. It yields the protein CATSGRGDTQYF.

V is TRBV7-2 and J is TRBJ2-4; 9 bases are shared with TRBD2. Germline V gene sequence: CDR1 SGHTA, CDR2 FQGNSA. Germline trimming cut 3 bases from V and 3 bases from J; bases unmatched to any gene: 6. The CDR3 has 16 amino acids. DNA for the CDR3: TGTGCCAGCAGCTTTGCGGGAGGGCTAAGCAAAAACATTCAGTACTTC. Amino acids: CASSFAGGLSKNIQYF. Full variable domain (outside the CDR3, taken from reference TRBV7-2 and TRBJ2-4): GAGVSQSPSNKVTEKGKDVELRCDPISGHTALYWYRQSLGQGLEFLIYFQGNSAPDKSGLPSDRFSAERTGGSVSTLTIQRTQQEDSAVYLCASSFAGGLSKNIQYFGAGTRLSVL.

The gene calls are TRBV11-3 and TRBJ1-1; perhaps TRBD1 as D (5 bases). Per germline, CDR1 SGHNT and CDR2 YENEEA. V gave up 6 bases and J gave up 1 base, with 15 bases separating them. The CDR3 consists of 15 residues. CDR3 protein: CASSASGGRNTEAFF. In DNA form, the CDR3 reads TGTGCCAGCAGTGCCTCGGGGGGGAGGAACACTGAAGCTTTCTTT.

This clone appeared once. The V and J genes are TRBV27 and TRBJ2-3; 11 bases match TRBD2. J was trimmed by 2 bases and V by 3 bases; bases with no gene match: 10. Germline CDR1 reads MNHEY; CDR2 reads SMNVEV (reference sequence). CDR3 length: 18 residues. CDR3 loop: CASSLLFLAGGPTDTQYF. CDR3 bases: TGTGCCAGCAGTTTGCTGTTCTTAGCGGGAGGGCCCACAGATACGCAGTATTTT.

This rearrangement joins TRBV7-3 to TRBJ2-2; no definite D call. Germline assignment: CDR1 SGHTA and CDR2 FQGTGA. The CDR3 is 12 amino acids. Trimming left V 4 bases short and J 3 bases short, with 3 bases between. CDR3: CASSSYTGELFF. In DNA form, the CDR3 reads TGTGCCAGCAGCTCGTACACCGGGGAGCTGTTTTTT.

CDR3 DNA sequence: TGTGCCAGTCTTGCTCGGACAGGTGCAAATCAGCCCCAGCATTTT. It codes for CASLARTGANQPQHF. This chain links TRBV19 with TRBJ1-5; 7 bases are a match to TRBD1. The V segment lost 8 bases and the J segment 4 bases; nucleotides outside the gene matches: 11. The germline gives CDR1 LNHDA, CDR2 SQIVND (reference sequence). The CDR3 is 15 amino acids.

J is TRBJ1-4 and V is TRBV27, with 9 bases fitting TRBD1. This CDR3 is 16 amino acids long. Trimming took 4 bases from V and 6 from J; bases not matched to a gene: 9. Germline V gene data show CDR1 as MNHEY and CDR2 as SMNVEV (reference sequence). In nucleotides, the CDR3 is TGTGCCAGCAGTTCTATAAGACAGGGGGGAGATGAAAAACTGTTTTTT. Its protein product is CASSSIRQGGDEKLFF.

CDR3 protein: CASSSGYNQPQHF. In DNA, the CDR3 is TGTGCCAGCAGTTCCGGGTACAATCAGCCCCAGCATTTT. This rearrangement joins TRBV6-5 to TRBJ1-5; D uncertain. Germline lookup yields CDR1 MNHEY and CDR2 SVGAGI. V was trimmed by 4 bases and J by 3 bases, leaving 7 bases between them. The CDR3 loop spans 13 amino acids.

This clone showed up just once. J is TRBJ2-3 and V is TRBV18; 7 bases align to TRBD2. After removal of 2 bases from V and 5 bases from J, the junction contained 7 bases not matched to a gene. From germline, CDR1 is KGHSH and CDR2 LQKENI. This CDR3 is 15 amino acids long. CDR3 region: CASSPVGGKRDTQYF. The CDR3 DNA reads as TGTGCCAGCTCACCAGTGGGAGGGAAGAGAGATACGCAGTATTTT.

The V call is TRBV4-2, the J call TRBJ1-1; D is unresolved. Trimming removed 0 bases from V and 1 base from J, with 6 bases in between. This CDR3 has 14 amino acids. The germline V gene has CDR1 LGHNA and CDR2 YNFKEQ. CDR3 protein: CASSQDRSNTEAFF. The CDR3 bases are TGTGCCAGCAGCCAAGACAGATCGAACACTGAAGCTTTCTTT.

This rearrangement joins TRBV6-5 to TRBJ1-1; D is perhaps TRBD1 (6 bases). Germline V lookup: CDR1 MNHEY, CDR2 SVGAGI. Trimming cost V 5 bases and J 3 bases, with 13 bases left between them. The CDR3 sequence is 14 residues long. CDR3 sequence (DNA): TGTGCCAGCAGTCACAGGGATGGGGACACTGAAGCTTTCTTT. It specifies CASSHRDGDTEAFF.

The rearrangement uses TRBV4-2 and TRBJ2-3, with TRBD1 matching over 8 bases. V was clipped by 3 bases and J by 2 bases; unmatched bases: 4. This CDR3 is built from 15 residues. In germline, CDR1 is LGHNA, CDR2 YNFKEQ. The chain's CDR3 is CASSQQDRDTDTQYF. The CDR3 region has the DNA TGTGCCAGCAGCCAGCAGGACAGGGACACAGATACGCAGTATTTT.

This sequence joins TRBV18 and TRBJ2-7, with 7 bases aligning to TRBD1. After removal of 3 bases from V and 5 bases from J, the junction contained 16 bases not matched to a gene. Germline loops: CDR1 KGHSH, CDR2 LQKENI. The CDR3 extends over 17 amino acids. The CDR3 bases are TGTGCCAGCTCACCTTCTCCCTCGACAGGGTTAAGGAACGAGCAGTACTTC. It encodes CASSPSPSTGLRNEQYF.

With respect to this clone: This same CDR3 is encoded by further DNA sequences in the sample. The chain carries TRBV30 and TRBJ1-5; 8 nucleotides agree with TRBD1. The V gene's germline CDR1 is GTSNPN and CDR2 SVGIG (reference sequence). Germline trimming cut 3 bases from V and 1 base from J; bases unmatched to any gene: 2. The CDR3 loop spans 14 amino acids. In nucleotides, the CDR3 is TGTGCCTGGAGCAGGGGGCGGAGCAATCAGCCCCAGCATTTT. It yields the protein CAWSRGRSNQPQHF.

The table lists this clone with a count of one. The chain uses TRBV20-1 and TRBJ2-7, with 8 nucleotides matching TRBD2. This CDR3 is built from 14 residues. Trimming took 3 bases from V and 6 from J; bases not matched to a gene: 10. CDR1 and CDR2 (germline): DFQATT, SNEGSKA (reference sequence). The CDR3 region has the DNA TGCAGTGCTAGTGGTAGCGGGAATTCGGGCGAGCAGTACTTC. Its translation is CSASGSGNSGEQYF.

The rearrangement joins TRBV10-3 to TRBJ2-1; possible D gene TRBD2, 5 bases. This CDR3 has 15 residues. Germline-derived CDR1 and CDR2 are ENHRY and SYGVKD. Trimming took off 4 bases at V and 0 bases at J, with 10 bases between the two ends. The CDR3 coding sequence is TGTGCCATCAGTGCCAGCGGAGGCTCCTACAATGAGCAGTTCTTC. It yields the protein CAISASGGSYNEQFF.

This clone has a handful of counts. The rearrangement links TRBV4-2 to TRBJ2-2; 11 bases match TRBD2. This CDR3 is built from 16 residues. Germline lookup yields CDR1 LGHNA and CDR2 YNFKEQ. V lost 1 base to trimming and J lost 5 bases; unmatched junction nucleotides: 3. The CDR3 loop is CASSQGASGRTGELFF. CDR3 coding DNA: TGTGCCAGCAGCCAAGGTGCTAGCGGGAGGACCGGGGAGCTGTTTTTT.

This chain joins TRBV6-5 and TRBJ1-3, with 7 bases lining up with TRBD1. V trimming: 4 bases; J trimming: 0 bases; junction bases outside the gene matches: 6. The length of the CDR3 is 16 residues. Germline CDR1 MNHEY, CDR2 SVGAGI. The CDR3 nucleotides are TGTGCCAGCAGTTCCCCGGGACAGCTCTCTGGAAACACCATATATTTT. Translated, it gives CASSSPGQLSGNTIYF.

The J gene is TRBJ2-3, the V gene TRBV19; no definite D call. Trimming removed 3 bases from V and 4 bases from J, with 14 bases in between. In germline, CDR1 is LNHDA, CDR2 SQIVND (reference sequence). CDR3 size: 15 residues. The CDR3 DNA follows: TGTGCCAGTAGTATTGAGTTCCTACGCCCAGATACGCAGTATTTT. Encoded protein: CASSIEFLRPDTQYF.

The chain carries TRBV25-1 and TRBJ2-2, with 8 bases matching TRBD1. The CDR3 has 18 residues. CDR1 and CDR2 from the germline V gene are MGHDK and SYGVNS. V was pared by 1 base and J by 1 base, with 8 bases of the junction left unmatched. CDR3 nucleotides: TGTGCCAGCAGTGAATCGATGGCCAGGGGGCTGAACACCGGGGAGCTGTTTTTT. Amino acid sequence: CASSESMARGLNTGELFF.

The chain carries TRBV13 and TRBJ1-4, with D possibly TRBD1 on 6 matching bases. The V end lost 0 bases, the J end lost 11 bases, and 10 bases lay between the germline ends. The CDR3 spans 13 residues. CDR1 is PRHDT and CDR2 is FYEKMQ in the germline V gene (reference sequence). Here the CDR3 DNA reads TGTGCCAGCAGCTTAGGAGGGGGGGGCAAACTGTTTTTT. Translated: CASSLGGGGKLFF.

This chain links TRBV9 with TRBJ2-7, with a tentative D call TRBD2 (6 bases). Germline values: CDR1 SGDLS, CDR2 YYNGEE. Trimming cost V 3 bases and J 7 bases, with 14 bases left between them. CDR3 size: 13 residues. CDR3 sequence: CASSEPPAGEQYF. As DNA, the CDR3 is TGTGCCAGCAGCGAGCCCCCGGCGGGAGAGCAGTACTTC.

The chain joins TRBV19 to TRBJ2-5, with 12 bases lining up with TRBD2. This CDR3 comprises 16 residues. Trimming at V came to 4 bases and at J to 5 bases, leaving 8 bases not matched to a gene. CDR1 LNHDA and CDR2 SQIVND come from the germline V gene (reference sequence). The CDR3 protein is CASSRLAGELGETQYF. The DNA for the CDR3 is TGTGCCAGTAGTAGACTAGCGGGAGAGCTGGGGGAGACCCAGTACTTC.

CDR3 in amino acids: CASSQGWQQFF. CDR3 nucleotides: TGTGCCAGCAGCCAAGGCTGGCAGCAGTTCTTC. The rearrangement uses TRBV3-1 (or the pseudogene TRBV3-2) and TRBJ2-1; D is ambiguous. CDR1 is LGHDT and CDR2 is YNNKEL in the germline V gene (reference sequence). This CDR3 is built from 11 residues. Trimming left V 1 base short and J 11 bases short, with 6 bases between.

J is TRBJ1-1 and V is TRBV7-2, with 10 positions matching TRBD1. V lost 5 bases and J lost 3; bases outside the gene matches: 6. The CDR3 consists of 15 residues. Germline lookup yields CDR1 SGHTA and CDR2 FQGNSA. The CDR3 sequence: CASSPDRGRDTEAFF. The CDR3 DNA follows: TGTGCCAGCAGCCCTGACAGGGGGCGCGACACTGAAGCTTTCTTT.

A few counts support this clone. The chain has TRBV5-1 and TRBJ2-7, with 9 bases that match TRBD1. The CDR3 is 16 residues long. Germline assignment: CDR1 SGHRS and CDR2 YFSETQ. V trimming: 2 bases; J trimming: 0 bases; junction bases outside the gene matches: 6. CDR3 in amino acids: CASSFRDRAFSYEQYF. The CDR3 DNA reads as TGCGCCAGCAGCTTCCGGGACAGGGCGTTCTCCTACGAGCAGTACTTC. Using reference TRBV5-1 and TRBJ2-7 for the parts outside the CDR3, the full variable domain is KAGVTQTPRYLIKTRGQQVTLSCSPISGHRSVSWYQQTPGQGLQFLFEYFSETQRNKGNFPGRFSGRQFSNSRSEMNVSTLELGDSALYLCASSFRDRAFSYEQYFGPGTRLTVT.

A single count supports this clone. The chain joins TRBV5-4 to TRBJ2-5; 13 bases match TRBD2. The CDR3 is 16 amino acids. Trimming at V came to 3 bases and at J to 5 bases, leaving 7 bases not matched to a gene. The germline V gene has CDR1 SGHNT and CDR2 YYREEE (reference sequence). This chain's CDR3 is CASSSWTSGSRETQYF. CDR3 DNA sequence: TGTGCCAGCAGCTCTTGGACTAGCGGGAGCCGGGAGACCCAGTACTTC.